This passage covers 10 T cell receptor beta chains from one sample sequenced in a study of T cells after yellow fever vaccination. TCRdb passed the 5' RACE reads through MiXCR, listing each CDR3 protein once. The sample yields some 170,000 distinct CDR3 sequences, around 8.5% seen once. The sample consisted of CD8+ T cells sorted from PBMCs, taken 45 days after the yellow fever booster vaccination. The receptor source for this set is a man between 18 and 29 years old who received the YFV17D yellow fever vaccine.

There are many counts of this clonotype. This chain links TRBV9 with TRBJ1-6; maybe TRBD1 (5 bases). This CDR3 is 14 amino acids long. In germline, CDR1 is SGDLS, CDR2 YYNGEE. The germline V and J ends were trimmed by 0 bases and 10 bases, with 11 bases remaining between them. CDR3 protein: CASSVEDIPSPLHF. In DNA, the CDR3 is TGTGCCAGCAGCGTAGAGGACATCCCCTCACCCCTCCACTTT.

This clonotype was counted a few times. The gene calls are TRBV5-1 and TRBJ2-7, with 11 bases fitting TRBD1. CDR1 is SGHRS and CDR2 is YFSETQ in the germline V gene. The trim removed 0 bases at V and 6 bases at J, leaving 5 bases unmatched. The CDR3 extends over 15 amino acids. CDR3 sequence reads: CASSLGWTGGGEQYF. DNA for the CDR3: TGCGCCAGCAGCTTGGGTTGGACAGGGGGCGGCGAGCAGTACTTC.

This clonotype was seen a handful of times. V is TRBV9 and J is TRBJ2-7; TRBD1 matches at 8 bases. The V and J ends lost 3 bases and 5 bases, in that order; junction bases with no gene match: 7. CDR1 is SGDLS and CDR2 is YYNGEE in the germline V gene. This CDR3 contains 14 residues. The CDR3 DNA follows: TGTGCCAGCAGCGCGACAGGGGAGTTCAACGAGCAGTACTTC. Its protein is CASSATGEFNEQYF.

At least ten counts were recorded for this clonotype. The genes are TRBV11-2 and TRBJ2-7; D not certain. The V end lost 0 bases, the J end lost 0 bases, and 15 bases lay between the germline ends. This CDR3 has 17 residues. Per germline, CDR1 SGHAT and CDR2 FQNNGV. The CDR3 reads CASSLEKYRLSSYEQYF. CDR3 DNA sequence: TGTGCCAGCAGCTTAGAAAAGTACAGACTCAGCTCCTACGAGCAGTACTTC.

This clonotype was counted a few times. The rearrangement uses TRBV18 and TRBJ2-7; D remains unclear. The CDR3 length is 15 residues. Trimming pared 3 bases from V and 7 bases from J, leaving 19 bases between. CDR1 is KGHSH and CDR2 is LQKENI in the germline V gene. Written as DNA, the CDR3 is TGTGCCAGCTCACCGACATTCTTGGGGTCCTGGGAGCAGTACTTC. The encoded protein is CASSPTFLGSWEQYF.

In its sample, this clonotype was seen a few times. The genes are TRBV27 and TRBJ2-2, with 11 bases aligning to TRBD2. The trim removed 6 bases at V and 4 bases at J, leaving 10 bases unmatched. The CDR3 length is 17 residues. Germline V gives CDR1 MNHEY, CDR2 SMNVEV (reference sequence). The CDR3 here is CASSPVAGGPPTGELFF. CDR3 nucleotides: TGTGCCAGCAGCCCGGTAGCGGGGGGGCCACCCACCGGGGAGCTGTTTTTT.

This rearrangement joins TRBV7-2 to TRBJ1-1; D unclear. This CDR3 contains 11 residues. CDR1 is SGHTA, CDR2 FQGNSA, per germline. V lost 3 bases and J 7 bases, leaving 6 bases between the germline ends. The CDR3 region is CASSLGFEAFF. The CDR3 DNA is TGTGCCAGCAGCTTGGGGTTTGAAGCTTTCTTT.

The genes are TRBV20-1 and TRBJ2-5; 7 bases agree with TRBD1. From germline, CDR1 is DFQATT and CDR2 SNEGSKA (reference sequence). The CDR3 consists of 12 residues. V gave up 6 bases and J gave up 3 bases; unmatched junction bases: 4. The CDR3 is CSAQDREETQYF. DNA of the CDR3: TGCAGTGCGCAAGACAGGGAAGAGACCCAGTACTTC.

In this sample, this clonotype turned up a few times. V gene TRBV29-1 combines with J gene TRBJ1-1; possible D gene TRBD1, 5 bases. The CDR3 consists of 16 residues. The germline V gene has CDR1 SQVTM and CDR2 ANQGSEA. Trimming took off 4 bases at V and 5 bases at J, with 23 bases between the two ends. The CDR3 loop reads CSVAYNPGAWGTEAFF. CDR3 sequence (DNA): TGCAGCGTTGCCTACAACCCGGGCGCCTGGGGGACTGAAGCTTTCTTT.

This clonotype appeared once. This chain links TRBV6-1 with TRBJ1-1; possibly TRBD1 for D (6 bases). This CDR3 contains 16 residues. V was pared by 2 bases and J by 0 bases, with 13 bases between. Per germline, CDR1 MNHNS and CDR2 SASEGT. CDR3 DNA: TGTGCCAGCAGTGAACTCCCAGGGGACATGAACACTGAAGCTTTCTTT. It codes for CASSELPGDMNTEAFF.